This TCR beta chain appears in the sequencing data of a study of identical twins. The germline CDR1 and CDR2 sequences are SGHTA and FQGNSA. V lost 5 bases to trimming and J lost 4 bases, with 12 bases between them. The length of the CDR3 is 14 residues. TCRdb recomputed calls from the 5' RACE reads with MiXCR, one row per CDR3 protein. The profile shows 1.5 million to 2 million distinct CDR3 sequences, less than 35% of them singletons. This clonotype was counted a few times. The chain combines TRBV7-2 with TRBJ1-5; D possibly corresponds to TRBD1 (6 bases). The sample taken for sequencing was cord blood. The TCR originated in a newborn girl in good health. DNA of the CDR3: TGTGCCAGCAGCCGTACAGGGTTAAATCAGCCCCAGCATTTT. Translating it yields CASSRTGLNQPQHF.